This entry is about one TCR beta chain. Its specificity is not known. The data were taken from a study of T cell repertoires in cytomegalovirus infection. Study details: Both CMV infection and a matching HLA type were indicated by public TCR beta signatures.

From the reads, TCRdb called clonotypes with MiXCR, one entry per CDR3 protein. The sample yields 100,000 to 150,000 distinct CDR3 sequences, roughly a quarter seen once. Study-level points and caveats: People with CMV and the relevant HLA were identified by cumulative public TCR beta family frequency. HLA-C-restricted CMV clonotypes gave the most frequent clonotype in two of eight donors.

V was shortened by 3 bases and J by 7 bases, with 10 bases between the two germline ends. There are 13 residues in the CDR3. Germline lookup yields CDR1 MGHRA and CDR2 YSYEKL. Sequenced: PBMCs, sequenced either directly or after in vitro stimulation (not recorded which). This chain links TRBV4-1 with TRBJ2-1; D is undetermined. The TCR was taken from a human donor in good health (CMV status not recorded). Some clones in this sample may be carry-over from other donors' samples. As DNA, the CDR3 is TGCGCCAGCAGCCACCTGCTGTCTAATGAGCAGTTCTTC. As protein: CASSHLLSNEQFF.